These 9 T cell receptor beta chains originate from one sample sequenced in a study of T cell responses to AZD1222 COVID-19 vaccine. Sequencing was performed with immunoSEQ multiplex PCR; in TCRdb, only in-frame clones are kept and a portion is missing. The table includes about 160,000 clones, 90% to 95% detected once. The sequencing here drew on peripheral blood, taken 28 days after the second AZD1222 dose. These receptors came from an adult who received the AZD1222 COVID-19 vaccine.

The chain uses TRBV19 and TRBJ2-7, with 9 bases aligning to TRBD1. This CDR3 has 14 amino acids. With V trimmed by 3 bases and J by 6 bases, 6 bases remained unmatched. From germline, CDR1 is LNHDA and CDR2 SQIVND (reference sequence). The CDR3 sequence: CASSIGQGSGEQYF. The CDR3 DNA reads TGTGCCAGTAGTATCGGACAGGGGTCCGGCGAGCAGTACTTC.

CDR3: CASSYGRTNSPLHF. The CDR3 region has the DNA TGTGCCAGCAGTTACGGGCGCACTAATTCACCCCTCCACTTT. This rearrangement joins TRBV6-5 to TRBJ1-6; no reliable D call. This CDR3 region has 14 residues. The germline CDR1 and CDR2 sequences are MNHEY and SVGAGI. V shed 2 bases and J shed 6 bases, with 8 bases lying between them.

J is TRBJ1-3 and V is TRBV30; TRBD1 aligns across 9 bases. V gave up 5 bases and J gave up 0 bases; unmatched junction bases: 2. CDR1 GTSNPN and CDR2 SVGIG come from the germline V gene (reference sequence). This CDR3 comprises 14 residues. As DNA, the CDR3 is TGTGCCTGGGGGACAGGGAACTCTGGAAACACCATATATTTT. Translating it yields CAWGTGNSGNTIYF.

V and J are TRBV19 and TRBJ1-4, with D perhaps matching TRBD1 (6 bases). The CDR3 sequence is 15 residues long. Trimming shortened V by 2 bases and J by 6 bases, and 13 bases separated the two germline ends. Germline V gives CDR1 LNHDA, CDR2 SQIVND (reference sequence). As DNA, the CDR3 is TGTGCCAGTAGTATATCGGACAGTTATTATGAAAAACTGTTTTTT. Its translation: CASSISDSYYEKLFF.

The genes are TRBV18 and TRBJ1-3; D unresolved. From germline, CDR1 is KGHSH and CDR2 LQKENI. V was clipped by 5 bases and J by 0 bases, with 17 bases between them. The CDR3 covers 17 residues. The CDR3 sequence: CASSTRGLGFSGNTIYF. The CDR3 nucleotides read TGTGCCAGCTCAACGAGAGGGTTGGGATTCTCTGGAAACACCATATATTTT.

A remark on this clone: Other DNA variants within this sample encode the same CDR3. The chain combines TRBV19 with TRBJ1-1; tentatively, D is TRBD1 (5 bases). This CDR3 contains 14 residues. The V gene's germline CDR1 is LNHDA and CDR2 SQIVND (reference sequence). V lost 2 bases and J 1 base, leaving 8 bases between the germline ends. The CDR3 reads CASSILGGNTEAFF. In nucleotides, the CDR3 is TGTGCCAGTAGTATACTCGGGGGGAACACTGAAGCTTTCTTT.

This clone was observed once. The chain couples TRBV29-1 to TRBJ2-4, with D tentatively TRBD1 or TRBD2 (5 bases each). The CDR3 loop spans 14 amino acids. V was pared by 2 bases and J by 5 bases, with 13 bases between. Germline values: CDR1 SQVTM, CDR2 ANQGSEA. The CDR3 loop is CSVELRGVENIQYF. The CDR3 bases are TGCAGCGTTGAACTACGAGGGGTAGAAAACATTCAGTACTTC.

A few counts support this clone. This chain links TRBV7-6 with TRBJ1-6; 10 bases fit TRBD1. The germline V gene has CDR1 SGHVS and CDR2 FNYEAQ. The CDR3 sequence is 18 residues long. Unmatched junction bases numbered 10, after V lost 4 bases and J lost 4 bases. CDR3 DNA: TGTGCCAGCAGCTCGCACTTAGGGACAGGGGAATATAATTCACCCCTCCACTTT. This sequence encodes CASSSHLGTGEYNSPLHF.

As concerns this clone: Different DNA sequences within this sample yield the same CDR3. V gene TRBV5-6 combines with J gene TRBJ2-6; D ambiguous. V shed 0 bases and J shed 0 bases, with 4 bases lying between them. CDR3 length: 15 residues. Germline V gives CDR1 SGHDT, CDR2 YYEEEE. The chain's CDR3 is CASSLGVSGANVLTF. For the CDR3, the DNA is TGTGCCAGCAGCTTGGGGGTCTCTGGGGCCAACGTCCTGACTTTC.